The 26 T cell receptor beta chains reported below all come from one sample, sequenced in a study of T-cell reconstitution after alpha-beta-depleted transplantation in children (TCRdb year 2016). The protocol used for the library was PCR. Sequenced using an Illumina HiSeq 2500. TCR library preparation used molecular barcoding, with unique molecular identifiers applied to normalize quantification of the TCRbeta repertoire. The public reads were run again by TCRdb, first through fastp at Q25 and then through MiXCR, and only productive beta chains were kept. Every CDR3 protein is listed once, alongside the most common genes and DNA of its rows. This sample gives around 680,000 distinct CDR3 sequences in total; 16% of them show up just once. 1.1% of the sample is held by the ten biggest clonotypes. Specimen: PBMCs from the stem cell graft donor, collected from the stem cell graft. The receptors derive from a human donor who donated a stem cell graft to a child with acute myeloid leukemia.

This clonotype was picked up a small number of times. The chain has TRBV7-2 and TRBJ1-5, with D maybe TRBD1 (6 bases). CDR1 and CDR2 from the germline V gene are SGHTA and FQGNSA. V lost 1 base, J lost 2 bases, and 12 bases lay in between. This CDR3 comprises 16 residues. The CDR3 region has the DNA TGTGCCAGCAGCTTAGGGGGGGGCGGCGGCAATCAGCCCCAGCATTTT. This gives the protein CASSLGGGGGNQPQHF.

The sample holds a few counts of this clonotype. The chain joins TRBV7-2 to TRBJ2-7, with 7 bases that match TRBD1. The V gene's germline CDR1 is SGHTA and CDR2 FQGNSA. The CDR3 runs to 13 residues. V shed 5 bases and J 6 bases; nucleotides not matched to a gene: 7. The CDR3 sequence: CASSSKQGSEQYF. The CDR3 DNA is TGTGCCAGCAGCAGCAAACAGGGGAGCGAGCAGTACTTC. Full variable domain (remainder filled in from reference TRBV7-2 and TRBJ2-7): GAGVSQSPSNKVTEKGKDVELRCDPISGHTALYWYRQSLGQGLEFLIYFQGNSAPDKSGLPSDRFSAERTGGSVSTLTIQRTQQEDSAVYLCASSSKQGSEQYFGPGTRLTVT.

This clonotype has a handful of counts. The chain links TRBV7-8 to TRBJ1-2, with a weak D call TRBD1 (5 bases). The CDR3 consists of 16 residues. The V gene's germline CDR1 is SGHVS and CDR2 FQNEAQ. Trimming cost V 4 bases and J 3 bases, with 18 bases left between them. This chain's CDR3 is CASSSTPGGSDYGYTF. In DNA form, the CDR3 reads TGTGCCAGCAGCTCCACCCCGGGGGGGAGTGACTATGGCTACACCTTC.

The rearrangement joins TRBV5-1 to TRBJ1-2; no clear D. CDR3 length: 15 amino acids. Germline values: CDR1 SGHRS, CDR2 YFSETQ. Trimming cost V 2 bases and J 6 bases, with 17 bases left between them. The CDR3 DNA is TGCGCCAGCAGCTTCACTGCTCAATCTTCCGATGGCTACACCTTC. Protein: CASSFTAQSSDGYTF. Supplemented by reference TRBV5-1 and TRBJ1-2, the full variable domain reads KAGVTQTPRYLIKTRGQQVTLSCSPISGHRSVSWYQQTPGQGLQFLFEYFSETQRNKGNFPGRFSGRQFSNSRSEMNVSTLELGDSALYLCASSFTAQSSDGYTFGSGTRLTVV.

Ten or more counts support this clonotype. The CDR3 loop is CSARDWRLAGDTQYF. The CDR3 DNA sequence: TGCAGTGCTAGAGATTGGAGACTAGCAGGGGATACGCAGTATTTT. The chain couples TRBV20-1 to TRBJ2-3, with TRBD2 matching over 7 bases. The J segment lost 6 bases and the V segment lost 0 bases, leaving 9 bases of the junction unmatched. CDR3 length: 15 amino acids. Germline CDR1 and CDR2: DFQATT and SNEGSKA (reference sequence).

This clonotype was seen many times. Written as DNA, the CDR3 is TGCAGCGCCCCCGGACTAGTCAGGGAGACCCAGTACTTC. This encodes CSAPGLVRETQYF. This chain connects TRBV20-1 to TRBJ2-5, with 7 positions matching TRBD2. The CDR3 runs to 13 residues. The V gene's germline CDR1 is DFQATT and CDR2 SNEGSKA (reference sequence).

This clonotype occurred many times. CDR3 coding DNA: TGTGCCAGCAGTGCTGACATTTCCTCCTACAATGAGCAGTTCTTC. It encodes CASSADISSYNEQFF. The gene calls are TRBV6-1 and TRBJ2-1; no firm D call. V was pared by 4 bases and J by 0 bases, with 10 bases between. The CDR3 runs 15 residues. Germline CDR1 MNHNS, CDR2 SASEGT.

This clonotype was observed many times. DNA of the CDR3: TGTGCCAGCAGTTACATGGGGGGGCAAGGGGATACGCAGTATTTT. This gives the protein CASSYMGGQGDTQYF. The chain carries TRBV6-5 and TRBJ2-3, with D perhaps TRBD2 (7 bases). Trimming shortened V by 2 bases and J by 6 bases, and 15 bases separated the two germline ends. The CDR3 extends over 15 amino acids. CDR1 is MNHEY, CDR2 SVGAGI, per germline.

This clonotype was counted ten times or more. The V and J genes are TRBV20-1 and TRBJ1-5; D gene unclear. This CDR3 has 14 amino acids. Trimming took 3 bases from V and 1 from J, leaving 10 bases between them. Germline V gene sequence: CDR1 DFQATT, CDR2 SNEGSKA (reference sequence). The CDR3 sequence: CSASWVGSNQPQHF. The CDR3 coding sequence is TGCAGTGCTAGTTGGGTTGGGAGCAATCAGCCCCAGCATTTT.

The chain recombines TRBV11-3 with TRBJ2-1; D might be TRBD1 or TRBD2, each matching 5 bases. The CDR3 contains 17 residues. Between the trimmed V and J ends, which lost 1 base and 0 bases, there was a span of 13 bases. Germline-derived CDR1 and CDR2 are SGHNT and YENEEA. In DNA form, the CDR3 reads TGTGCCAGCAGCTTAGCCCCGGGACCGCGCTCCTACAATGAGCAGTTCTTC. It specifies CASSLAPGPRSYNEQFF.

This clonotype occurred a few times. This chain joins TRBV20-1 and TRBJ1-2; D might be TRBD1 (5 bases). Between the trimmed V and J ends, which lost 0 bases and 1 base, there was a span of 24 bases. The CDR3 contains 19 residues. Germline V gives CDR1 DFQATT, CDR2 SNEGSKA (reference sequence). The CDR3 sequence is CSARDTTRDSFQRNYGYTF. The CDR3 region has the DNA TGCAGTGCTAGAGATACTACTCGGGACTCTTTTCAGCGTAACTATGGCTACACCTTC.

V is TRBV6-5 and J is TRBJ1-1; D is unclear. This CDR3 has 14 amino acids. From germline, CDR1 is MNHEY and CDR2 SVGAGI. Trimming left V 3 bases short and J 5 bases short, with 13 bases between. CDR3 DNA sequence: TGTGCCAGCAGTTATAAAACCGGTATTACTGAAGCTTTCTTT. Protein product: CASSYKTGITEAFF.

This clonotype showed up many times. V and J are TRBV29-1 and TRBJ1-3; 7 bases map to TRBD1. The CDR3 sequence is 15 residues long. The V segment lost 0 bases and the J segment 4 bases; nucleotides outside the gene matches: 6. Germline CDR1 is SQVTM and CDR2 is ANQGSEA. The CDR3 loop is CSVEDPTGDGNTIYF. CDR3 coding DNA: TGCAGCGTTGAAGATCCAACAGGGGACGGAAACACCATATATTTT.

The chain recombines TRBV12-3 or TRBV12-4 with TRBJ2-7; D ambiguous. The CDR3 has 11 residues. Trimming removed 2 bases from V and 5 bases from J, with 4 bases in between. CDR3: CASSLTDEQYF. CDR3 in DNA: TGTGCCAGCAGTTTAACGGACGAGCAGTACTTC.

This clonotype was recorded at least ten times. The chain employs TRBV20-1 and TRBJ1-4; the match to TRBD1 covers 9 bases. V shed 6 bases and J 7 bases; nucleotides not matched to a gene: 6. In germline, CDR1 is DFQATT, CDR2 SNEGSKA (reference sequence). CDR3 length equals 13 residues. The CDR3 protein is CSAVGQGGEKLFF. The CDR3 nucleotides are TGCAGTGCCGTGGGACAGGGCGGTGAAAAACTGTTTTTT.

This clonotype occurred a few times. This chain uses TRBV27 with TRBJ1-5, with no clear D. Per germline, CDR1 MNHEY and CDR2 SMNVEV (reference sequence). The CDR3 extends over 12 amino acids. The germline V and J ends were trimmed by 4 bases and 3 bases, with 4 bases remaining between them. The CDR3 nucleotides are TGTGCCAGCAGTTCGATCAATCAGCCCCAGCATTTT. This translates into CASSSINQPQHF.

This clonotype was seen a few times. The V and J genes are TRBV29-1 and TRBJ2-3; 8 bases map to TRBD2. Germline assignment: CDR1 SQVTM and CDR2 ANQGSEA. This CDR3 has 13 residues. V lost 4 bases, J lost 5 bases, and 5 bases stayed unmatched. The CDR3 loop reads CSVARGGQDTQYF. CDR3 coding DNA: TGCAGCGTTGCTCGGGGGGGGCAAGATACGCAGTATTTT.

Only a few counts were recorded for this clonotype. J is TRBJ2-3 and V is TRBV7-9; no clear D gene. The CDR3 has 13 amino acids. The germline CDR1 and CDR2 sequences are SEHNR and FQNEAQ (reference sequence). The germline V and J ends were trimmed by 4 bases and 5 bases, with 10 bases remaining between them. CDR3 nucleotide sequence: TGTGCCAGCAGCTCCCCAAAGGGAGATACGCAGTATTTT. It codes for CASSSPKGDTQYF. The variable domain in full, with the rest retrieved from reference TRBV7-9 and TRBJ2-3, is DTGVSQNPRHKITKRGQNVTFRCDPISEHNRLYWYRQTLGQGPEFLTYFQNEAQLEKSRLLSDRFSAERPKGSFSTLEIQRTEQGDSAMYLCASSSPKGDTQYFGPGTRLTVL.

The rearrangement joins TRBV4-3 to TRBJ2-7; a weak D match, TRBD2 (5 bases). V was trimmed by 1 base and J by 2 bases, leaving 9 bases between them. Germline V gene lookup returns CDR1 LGHNA and CDR2 YSLEER. There are 14 residues in the CDR3. The CDR3, as DNA: TGCGCCAGCAGCCAAGGGCCGGGAACCTACGAGCAGTACTTC. It codes for CASSQGPGTYEQYF.

This sequence joins TRBV9 and TRBJ1-3; D unclear. CDR1 and CDR2 from the germline V gene are SGDLS and YYNGEE. The V and J ends lost 7 bases and 0 bases respectively, with 11 bases between them. CDR3 size: 14 residues. The CDR3 protein is CASARTDSGNTIYF. The CDR3 coding sequence is TGTGCCAGCGCCCGAACGGACTCTGGAAACACCATATATTTT.

The table lists this clonotype with a few counts. V and J are TRBV20-1 and TRBJ1-5; TRBD1 is a possible D gene (5 bases). Germline values: CDR1 DFQATT, CDR2 SNEGSKA (reference sequence). V was trimmed by 4 bases and J by 4 bases, leaving 14 bases between them. The CDR3 is 14 amino acids. Here the CDR3 reads CSATSGTENQPQHF. CDR3 nucleotide sequence: TGCAGTGCTACCTCCGGGACGGAGAATCAGCCCCAGCATTTT.

This clonotype has ten or more counts. The chain carries TRBV29-1 and TRBJ2-1; D uncertain. V was shortened by 4 bases and J by 0 bases, with 10 bases between the two germline ends. CDR1 and CDR2 from the germline V gene are SQVTM and ANQGSEA. The CDR3 is 14 amino acids. CDR3 nucleotide sequence: TGCAGCGTTGGCGGACGTAGCTCCTACAATGAGCAGTTCTTC. It translates to CSVGGRSSYNEQFF.

A few counts support this clonotype. The chain combines TRBV25-1 with TRBJ1-4; TRBD1 agrees at 9 bases. CDR3 length: 16 residues. Germline-derived CDR1 and CDR2 are MGHDK and SYGVNS. V gave up 4 bases and J gave up 5 bases; unmatched junction bases: 8. DNA of the CDR3: TGTGCCAGCAGTGTTTCTTTTGGACAGGGGAATGAAAAACTGTTTTTT. This sequence encodes CASSVSFGQGNEKLFF.

A remark on this clonotype: With a much larger clone just one base away, this may be a read error. The V gene is TRBV11-2, the J gene TRBJ2-1; 7 bases align to TRBD1. The CDR3 length is 16 residues. The germline CDR1 and CDR2 sequences are SGHAT and FQNNGV. Here the CDR3 reads CASSLVVGGTYDEQFF. The DNA of the CDR3 is TGTGCCAGCAGCTTAGTGGTAGGGGGCACCTACGATGAGCAGTTCTTC.

The CDR3 sequence is CASSYRDRDTGELFF. The CDR3 DNA follows: TGTGCCAGCAGTTACCGCGACAGAGACACCGGGGAGCTGTTTTTT. This sequence joins TRBV6-2 or TRBV6-3 and TRBJ2-2, with a possible D match to TRBD1 (5 bases). The CDR3 covers 15 residues. V lost 2 bases and J lost 3, with 10 bases in between. Germline assignment: CDR1 MNHEY and CDR2 SVGEGT.

This chain uses TRBV25-1 with TRBJ1-2, with 11 bases lining up with TRBD1. This CDR3 is built from 15 residues. V was pared by 6 bases and J by 1 base, with 4 bases of the junction left unmatched. Looked up from germline, CDR1 is MGHDK and CDR2 is SYGVNS. In nucleotides, the CDR3 is TGTGCCAGCAGGGACAGGGGGCCGGTTAACTATGGCTACACCTTC. Its translation is CASRDRGPVNYGYTF.